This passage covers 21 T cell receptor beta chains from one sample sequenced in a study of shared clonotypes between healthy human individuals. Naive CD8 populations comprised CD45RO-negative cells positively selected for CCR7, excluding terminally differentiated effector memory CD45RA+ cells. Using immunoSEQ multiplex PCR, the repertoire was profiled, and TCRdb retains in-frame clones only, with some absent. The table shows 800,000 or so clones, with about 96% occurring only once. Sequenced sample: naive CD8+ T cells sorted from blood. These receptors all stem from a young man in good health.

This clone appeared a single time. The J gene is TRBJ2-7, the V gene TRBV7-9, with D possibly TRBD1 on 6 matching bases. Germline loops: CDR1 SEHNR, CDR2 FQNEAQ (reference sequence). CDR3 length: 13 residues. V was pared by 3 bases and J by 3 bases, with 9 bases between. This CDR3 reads CASSFSQGYEQYF. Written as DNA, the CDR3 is TGTGCCAGCAGCTTTTCACAGGGCTACGAGCAGTACTTC.

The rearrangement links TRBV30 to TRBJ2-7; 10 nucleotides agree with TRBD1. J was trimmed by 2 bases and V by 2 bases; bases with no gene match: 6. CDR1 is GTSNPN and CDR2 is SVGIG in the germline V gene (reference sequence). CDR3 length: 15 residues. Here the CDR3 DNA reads TGTGCCTGGAGTTTTTCCGGGACAGGGGCCTACGAGCAGTACTTC. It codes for CAWSFSGTGAYEQYF.

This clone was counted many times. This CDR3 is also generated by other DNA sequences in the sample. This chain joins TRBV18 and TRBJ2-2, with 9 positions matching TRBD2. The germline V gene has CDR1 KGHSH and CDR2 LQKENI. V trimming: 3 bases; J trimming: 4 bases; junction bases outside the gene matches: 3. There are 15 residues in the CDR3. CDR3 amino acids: CASSPRAGGTGELFF. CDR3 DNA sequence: TGTGCCAGCTCACCGAGAGCGGGAGGCACCGGGGAGCTGTTTTTT.

In DNA form, the CDR3 reads TGTGCCAGCAGCTTAACGCACCAACGGGACAGGGTTTATGAAGCTTTCTTT. Translated: CASSLTHQRDRVYEAFF. The rearrangement uses TRBV7-9 and TRBJ1-1, with 9 bases that match TRBD1. CDR3 length: 17 amino acids. Germline assignment: CDR1 SEHNR and CDR2 FQNEAQ (reference sequence). V trimming: 2 bases; J trimming: 7 bases; junction bases outside the gene matches: 14.

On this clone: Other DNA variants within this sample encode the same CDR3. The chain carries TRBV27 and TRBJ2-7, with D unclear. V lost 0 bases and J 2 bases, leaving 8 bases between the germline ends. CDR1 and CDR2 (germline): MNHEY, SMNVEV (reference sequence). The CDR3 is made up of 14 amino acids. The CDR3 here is CASSLSGRTYEQYF. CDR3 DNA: TGTGCCAGCAGTTTATCGGGCAGAACCTACGAGCAGTACTTC.

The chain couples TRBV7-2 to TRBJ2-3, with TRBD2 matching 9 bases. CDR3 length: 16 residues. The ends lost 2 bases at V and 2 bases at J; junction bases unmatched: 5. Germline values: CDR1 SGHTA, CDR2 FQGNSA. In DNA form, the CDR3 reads TGTGCCAGCAGCTTAACTATAGCGGGAGTCACAGATACGCAGTATTTT. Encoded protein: CASSLTIAGVTDTQYF.

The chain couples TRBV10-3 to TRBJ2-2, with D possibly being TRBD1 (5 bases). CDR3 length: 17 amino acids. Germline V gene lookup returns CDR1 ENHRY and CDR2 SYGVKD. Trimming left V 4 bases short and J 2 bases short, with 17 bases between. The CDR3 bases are TGTGCCATCAGTGCTTCCAGGGCGGAAATTAACACCGGGGAGCTGTTTTTT. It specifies CAISASRAEINTGELFF.

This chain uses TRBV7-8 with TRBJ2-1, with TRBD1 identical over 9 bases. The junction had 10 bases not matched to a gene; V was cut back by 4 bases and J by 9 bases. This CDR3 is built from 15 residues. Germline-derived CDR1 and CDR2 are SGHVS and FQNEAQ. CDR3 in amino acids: CASSSRGQGTSEQFF. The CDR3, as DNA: TGTGCCAGCAGCTCCCGAGGACAGGGGACAAGTGAGCAGTTCTTC.

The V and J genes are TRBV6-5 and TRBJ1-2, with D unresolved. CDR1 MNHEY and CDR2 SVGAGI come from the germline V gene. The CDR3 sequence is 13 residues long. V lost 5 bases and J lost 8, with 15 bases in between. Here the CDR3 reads CASSDTWTGGYTF. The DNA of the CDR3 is TGTGCCAGCAGTGATACTTGGACTGGGGGCTACACCTTC.

The CDR3 nucleotides read TGTGCCAGCGCTGAAGAGGTAGGCCATTCCTATGGCTACACCTTC. Translation: CASAEEVGHSYGYTF. V is TRBV6-5 and J is TRBJ1-2; D call uncertain. The CDR3 has 15 residues. CDR1 and CDR2 from the germline V gene are MNHEY and SVGAGI. V was trimmed by 8 bases and J by 4 bases, leaving 20 bases between them.

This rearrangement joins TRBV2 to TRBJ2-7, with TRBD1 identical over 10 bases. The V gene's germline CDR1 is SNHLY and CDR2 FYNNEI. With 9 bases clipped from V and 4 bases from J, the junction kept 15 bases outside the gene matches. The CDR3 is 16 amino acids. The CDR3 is CASTSSPGTGEYEQYF. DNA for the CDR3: TGTGCCAGTACTAGCAGTCCGGGGACAGGGGAATACGAGCAGTACTTC.

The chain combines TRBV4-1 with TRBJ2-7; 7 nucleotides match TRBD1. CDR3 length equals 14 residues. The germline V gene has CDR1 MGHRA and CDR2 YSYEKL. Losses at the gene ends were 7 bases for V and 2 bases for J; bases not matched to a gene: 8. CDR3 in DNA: TGCGCCAGCACCCCACCGGACAGGACCTACGAGCAGTACTTC. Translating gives CASTPPDRTYEQYF.

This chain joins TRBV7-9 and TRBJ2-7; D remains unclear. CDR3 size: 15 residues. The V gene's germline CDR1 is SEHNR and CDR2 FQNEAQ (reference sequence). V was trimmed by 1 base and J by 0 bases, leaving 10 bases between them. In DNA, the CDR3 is TGTGCCAGCAGCTTAGATCGGTACAGCTCCTACGAGCAGTACTTC. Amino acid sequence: CASSLDRYSSYEQYF. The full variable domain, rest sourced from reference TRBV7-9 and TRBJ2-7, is DTGVSQNPRHKITKRGQNVTFRCDPISEHNRLYWYRQTLGQGPEFLTYFQNEAQLEKSRLLSDRFSAERPKGSFSTLEIQRTEQGDSAMYLCASSLDRYSSYEQYFGPGTRLTVT.

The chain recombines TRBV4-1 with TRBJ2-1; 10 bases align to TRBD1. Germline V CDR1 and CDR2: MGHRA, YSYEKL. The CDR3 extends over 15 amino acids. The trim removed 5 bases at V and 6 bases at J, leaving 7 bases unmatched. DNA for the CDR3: TGCGCCAGCAGCTATCCGGGACAGGGGATCAATGAGCAGTTCTTC. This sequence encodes CASSYPGQGINEQFF.

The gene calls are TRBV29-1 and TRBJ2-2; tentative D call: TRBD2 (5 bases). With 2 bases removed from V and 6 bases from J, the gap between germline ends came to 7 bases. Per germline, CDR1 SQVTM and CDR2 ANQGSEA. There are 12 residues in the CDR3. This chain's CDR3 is CSVELDSGELFF. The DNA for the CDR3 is TGCAGCGTTGAATTGGACTCCGGGGAGCTGTTTTTT.

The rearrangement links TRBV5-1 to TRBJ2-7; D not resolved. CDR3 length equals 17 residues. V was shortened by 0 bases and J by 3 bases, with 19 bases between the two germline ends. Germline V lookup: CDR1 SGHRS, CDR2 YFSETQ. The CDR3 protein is CASSLAPPAGSYYEQYF. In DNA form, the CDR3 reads TGCGCCAGCAGCTTGGCCCCGCCGGCAGGAAGCTACTACGAGCAGTACTTC.

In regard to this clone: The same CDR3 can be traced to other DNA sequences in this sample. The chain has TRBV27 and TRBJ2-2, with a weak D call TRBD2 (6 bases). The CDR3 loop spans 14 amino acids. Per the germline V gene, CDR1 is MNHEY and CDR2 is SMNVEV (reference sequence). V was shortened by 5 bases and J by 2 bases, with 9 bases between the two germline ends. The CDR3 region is CASSPGLNTGELFF. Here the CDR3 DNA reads TGTGCCAGCAGTCCGGGACTTAACACCGGGGAGCTGTTTTTT.

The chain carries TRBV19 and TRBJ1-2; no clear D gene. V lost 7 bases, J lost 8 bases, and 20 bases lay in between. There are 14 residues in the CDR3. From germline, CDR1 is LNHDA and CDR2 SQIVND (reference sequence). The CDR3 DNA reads TGTGCCAGTAACGAGGGTGAGCAGATCGGAGGCTACACCTTC. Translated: CASNEGEQIGGYTF.

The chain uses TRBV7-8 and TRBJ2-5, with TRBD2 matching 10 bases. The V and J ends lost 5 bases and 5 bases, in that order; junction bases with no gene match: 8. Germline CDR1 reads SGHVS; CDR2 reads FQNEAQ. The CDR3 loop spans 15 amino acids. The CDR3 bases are TGTGCCAGCAGCGACCGACTAGCGGGTATTGAGACCCAGTACTTC. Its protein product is CASSDRLAGIETQYF. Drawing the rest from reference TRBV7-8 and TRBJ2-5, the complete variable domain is GAGVSQSPRYKVAKRGQDVALRCDPISGHVSLFWYQQALGQGPEFLTYFQNEAQLDKSGLPSDRFFAERPEGSVSTLKIQRTQQEDSAVYLCASSDRLAGIETQYFGPGTRLLVL.

CDR3 sequence (DNA): TGTGCCAGCAGACCCCAGGGGCCCAATCAGCCCCAGCATTTT. Translating it yields CASRPQGPNQPQHF. V is TRBV27 and J is TRBJ1-5, with D possibly TRBD1 on 6 matching bases. Germline CDR1 and CDR2: MNHEY and SMNVEV (reference sequence). V dropped 6 bases and J dropped 3 bases, with 12 bases sitting between them. CDR3 length: 14 amino acids.

CDR3 sequence reads: CASSEGPAVTDTQYF. Written as DNA, the CDR3 is TGTGCCAGCAGTGAAGGGCCGGCAGTCACAGATACGCAGTATTTT. J is TRBJ2-3 and V is TRBV2; D is unresolved. With 1 base removed from V and 2 bases from J, the gap between germline ends came to 10 bases. In germline, CDR1 is SNHLY, CDR2 FYNNEI. The length of the CDR3 is 15 residues.